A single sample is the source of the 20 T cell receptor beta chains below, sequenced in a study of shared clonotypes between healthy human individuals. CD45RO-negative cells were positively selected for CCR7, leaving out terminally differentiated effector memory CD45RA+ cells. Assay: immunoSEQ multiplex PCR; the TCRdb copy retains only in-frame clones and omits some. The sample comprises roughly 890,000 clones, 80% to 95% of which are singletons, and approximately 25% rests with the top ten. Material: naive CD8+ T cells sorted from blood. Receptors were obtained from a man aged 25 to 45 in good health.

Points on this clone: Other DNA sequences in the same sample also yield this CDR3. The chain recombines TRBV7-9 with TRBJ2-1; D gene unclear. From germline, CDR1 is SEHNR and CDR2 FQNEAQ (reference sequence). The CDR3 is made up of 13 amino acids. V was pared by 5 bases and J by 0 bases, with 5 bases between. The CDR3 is CASSQSSYNEQFF. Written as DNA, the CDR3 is TGTGCCAGCAGCCAAAGCTCCTACAATGAGCAGTTCTTC.

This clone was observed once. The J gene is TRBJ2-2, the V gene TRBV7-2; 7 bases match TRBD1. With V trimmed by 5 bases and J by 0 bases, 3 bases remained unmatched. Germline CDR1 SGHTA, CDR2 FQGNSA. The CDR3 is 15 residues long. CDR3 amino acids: CASSVGTANTGELFF. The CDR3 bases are TGTGCCAGCAGCGTAGGGACAGCGAACACCGGGGAGCTGTTTTTT. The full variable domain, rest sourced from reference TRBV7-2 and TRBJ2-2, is GAGVSQSPSNKVTEKGKDVELRCDPISGHTALYWYRQSLGQGLEFLIYFQGNSAPDKSGLPSDRFSAERTGGSVSTLTIQRTQQEDSAVYLCASSVGTANTGELFFGEGSRLTVL.

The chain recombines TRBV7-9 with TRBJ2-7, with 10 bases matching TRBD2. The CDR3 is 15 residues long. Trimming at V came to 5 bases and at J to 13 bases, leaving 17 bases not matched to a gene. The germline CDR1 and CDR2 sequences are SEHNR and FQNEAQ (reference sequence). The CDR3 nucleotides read TGTGCCAGCAGCGGAGGGGCTAGCGGGAGAGTGGGATGTTACTTC. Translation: CASSGGASGRVGCYF.

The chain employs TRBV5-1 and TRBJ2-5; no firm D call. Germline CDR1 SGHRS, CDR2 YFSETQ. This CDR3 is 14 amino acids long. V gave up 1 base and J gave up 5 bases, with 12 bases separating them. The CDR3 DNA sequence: TGCGCCAGCAGCTTGTTTTCTAGTCCTGAGACCCAGTACTTC. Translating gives CASSLFSSPETQYF.

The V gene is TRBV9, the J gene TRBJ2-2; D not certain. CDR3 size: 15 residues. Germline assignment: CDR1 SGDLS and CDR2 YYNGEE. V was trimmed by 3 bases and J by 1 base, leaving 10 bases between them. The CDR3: CASSALDGNTGELFF. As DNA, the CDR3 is TGTGCCAGCAGCGCCCTTGACGGGAACACCGGGGAGCTGTTTTTT.

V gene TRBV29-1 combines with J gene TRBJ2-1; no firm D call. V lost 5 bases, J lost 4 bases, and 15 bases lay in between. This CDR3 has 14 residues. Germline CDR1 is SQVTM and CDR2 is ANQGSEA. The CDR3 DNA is TGCAGCGTTTGGGAAACCACCGAGTACAATGAGCAGTTCTTC. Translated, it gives CSVWETTEYNEQFF.

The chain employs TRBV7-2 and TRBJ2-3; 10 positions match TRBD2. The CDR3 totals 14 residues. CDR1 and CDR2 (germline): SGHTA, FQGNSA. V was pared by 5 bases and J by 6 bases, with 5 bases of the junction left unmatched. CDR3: CASSGLAGEDTQYF. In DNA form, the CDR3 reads TGTGCCAGCAGCGGCCTAGCGGGAGAGGATACGCAGTATTTT.

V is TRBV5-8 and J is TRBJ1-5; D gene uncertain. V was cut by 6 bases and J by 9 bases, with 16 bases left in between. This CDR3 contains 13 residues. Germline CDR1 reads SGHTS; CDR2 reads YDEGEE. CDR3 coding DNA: TGTGCCAGCAATAATAACGATCCCGGGCCCCAGCATTTT. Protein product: CASNNNDPGPQHF.

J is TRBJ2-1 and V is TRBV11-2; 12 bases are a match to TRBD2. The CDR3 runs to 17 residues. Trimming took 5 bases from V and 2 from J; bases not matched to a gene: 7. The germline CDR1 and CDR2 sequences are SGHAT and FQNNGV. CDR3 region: CASSPRTSGDPYNEQFF. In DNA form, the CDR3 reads TGTGCCAGCAGCCCGCGGACTAGCGGGGACCCCTACAATGAGCAGTTCTTC.

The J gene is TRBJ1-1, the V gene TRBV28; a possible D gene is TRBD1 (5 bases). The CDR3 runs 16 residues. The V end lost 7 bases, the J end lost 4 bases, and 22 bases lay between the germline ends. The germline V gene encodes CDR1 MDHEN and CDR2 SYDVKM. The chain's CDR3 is CASTPGKGYLVTEAFF. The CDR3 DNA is TGTGCCAGCACCCCAGGCAAGGGGTATCTCGTCACTGAAGCTTTCTTT.

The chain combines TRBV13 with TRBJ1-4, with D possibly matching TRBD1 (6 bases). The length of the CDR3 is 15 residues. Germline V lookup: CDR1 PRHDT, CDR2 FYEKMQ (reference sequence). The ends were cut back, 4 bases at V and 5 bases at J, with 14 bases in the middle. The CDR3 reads CASSSIQGRNEKLFF. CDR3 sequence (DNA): TGTGCCAGCAGCTCCATTCAGGGGAGGAATGAAAAACTGTTTTTT.

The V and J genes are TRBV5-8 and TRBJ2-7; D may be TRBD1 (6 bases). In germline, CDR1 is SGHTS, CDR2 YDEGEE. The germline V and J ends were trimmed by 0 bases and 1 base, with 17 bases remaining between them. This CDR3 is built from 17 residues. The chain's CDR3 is CASSLAAQGLSSYEQYF. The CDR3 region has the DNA TGTGCCAGCAGCTTGGCCGCCCAGGGGTTGTCGTCCTACGAGCAGTACTTC.

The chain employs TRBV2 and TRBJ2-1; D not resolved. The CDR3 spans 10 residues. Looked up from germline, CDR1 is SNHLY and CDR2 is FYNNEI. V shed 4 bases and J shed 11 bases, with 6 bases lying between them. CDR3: CASSGRKQFF. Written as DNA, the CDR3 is TGTGCCAGCAGTGGGCGGAAGCAGTTCTTC.

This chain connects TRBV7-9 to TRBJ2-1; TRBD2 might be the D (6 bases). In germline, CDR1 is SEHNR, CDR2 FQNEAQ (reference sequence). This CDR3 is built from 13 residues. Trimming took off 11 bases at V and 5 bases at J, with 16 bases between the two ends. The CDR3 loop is CAVGGPVDNEQFF. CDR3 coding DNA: TGTGCCGTTGGAGGGCCCGTCGACAATGAGCAGTTCTTC.

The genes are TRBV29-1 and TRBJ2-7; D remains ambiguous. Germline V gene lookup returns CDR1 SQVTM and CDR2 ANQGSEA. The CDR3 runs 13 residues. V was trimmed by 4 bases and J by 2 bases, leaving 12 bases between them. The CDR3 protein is CSVVLHRTYEQYF. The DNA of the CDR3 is TGCAGCGTTGTTCTTCACAGAACCTACGAGCAGTACTTC.

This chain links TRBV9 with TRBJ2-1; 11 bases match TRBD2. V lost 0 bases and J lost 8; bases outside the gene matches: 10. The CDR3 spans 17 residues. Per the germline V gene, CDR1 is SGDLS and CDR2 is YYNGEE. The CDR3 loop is CASSVDELAGEGDEQFF. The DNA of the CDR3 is TGTGCCAGCAGCGTAGACGAACTAGCGGGAGAAGGTGATGAGCAGTTCTTC.

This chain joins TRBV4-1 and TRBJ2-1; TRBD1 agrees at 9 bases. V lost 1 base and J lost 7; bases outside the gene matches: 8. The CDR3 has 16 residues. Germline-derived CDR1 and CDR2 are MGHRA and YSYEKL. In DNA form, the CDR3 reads TGCGCCAGCAGCCAAGTAGGACAGGGGAAGGGGAATGAGCAGTTCTTC. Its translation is CASSQVGQGKGNEQFF.

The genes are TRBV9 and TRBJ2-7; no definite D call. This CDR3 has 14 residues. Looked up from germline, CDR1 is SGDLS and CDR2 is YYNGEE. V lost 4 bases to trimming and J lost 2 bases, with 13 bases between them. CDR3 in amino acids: CASSPPTETYEQYF. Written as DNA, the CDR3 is TGTGCCAGCAGCCCACCGACGGAGACCTACGAGCAGTACTTC. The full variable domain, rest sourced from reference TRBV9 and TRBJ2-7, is DSGVTQTPKHLITATGQRVTLRCSPRSGDLSVYWYQQSLDQGLQFLIQYYNGEERAKGNILERFSAQQFPDLHSELNLSSLELGDSALYFCASSPPTETYEQYFGPGTRLTVT.

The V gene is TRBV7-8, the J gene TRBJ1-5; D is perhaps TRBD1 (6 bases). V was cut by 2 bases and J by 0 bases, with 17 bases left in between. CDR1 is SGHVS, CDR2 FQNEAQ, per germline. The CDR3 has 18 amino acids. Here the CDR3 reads CASSLWGRGESSNQPQHF. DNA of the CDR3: TGTGCCAGCAGCTTATGGGGGCGGGGGGAGAGTAGCAATCAGCCCCAGCATTTT.

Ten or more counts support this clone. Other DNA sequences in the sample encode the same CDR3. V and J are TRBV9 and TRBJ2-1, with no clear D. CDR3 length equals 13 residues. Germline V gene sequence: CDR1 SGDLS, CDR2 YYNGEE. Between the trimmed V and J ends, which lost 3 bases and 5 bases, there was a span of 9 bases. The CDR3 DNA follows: TGTGCCAGCAGCGCCGACGGTCACAATGAGCAGTTCTTC. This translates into CASSADGHNEQFF.